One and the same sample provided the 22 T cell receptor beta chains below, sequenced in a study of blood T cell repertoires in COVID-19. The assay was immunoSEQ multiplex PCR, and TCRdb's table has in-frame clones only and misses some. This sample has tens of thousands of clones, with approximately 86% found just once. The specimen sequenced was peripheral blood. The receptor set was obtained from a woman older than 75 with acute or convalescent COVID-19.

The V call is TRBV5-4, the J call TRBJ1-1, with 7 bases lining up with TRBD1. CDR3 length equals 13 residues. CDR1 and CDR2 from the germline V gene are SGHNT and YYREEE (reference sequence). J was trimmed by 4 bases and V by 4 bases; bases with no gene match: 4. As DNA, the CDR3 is TGTGCCAGCAGCCTGGGACAGATCACTGAAGCTTTCTTT. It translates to CASSLGQITEAFF.

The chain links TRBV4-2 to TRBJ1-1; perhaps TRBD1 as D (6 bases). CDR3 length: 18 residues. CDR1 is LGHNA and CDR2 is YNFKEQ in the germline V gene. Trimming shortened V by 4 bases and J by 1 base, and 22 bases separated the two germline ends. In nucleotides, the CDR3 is TGTGCCAGCAGCCCAAGGGGAGGGGGTAGTCTAGGGAACACTGAAGCTTTCTTT. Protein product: CASSPRGGGSLGNTEAFF.

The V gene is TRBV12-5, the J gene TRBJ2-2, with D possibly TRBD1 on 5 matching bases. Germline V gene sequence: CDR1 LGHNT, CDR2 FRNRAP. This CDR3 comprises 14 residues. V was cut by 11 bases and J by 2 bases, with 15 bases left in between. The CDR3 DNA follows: TGTGCTCTGCGAGACAGACCCAACACCGGGGAGCTGTTTTTT. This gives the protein CALRDRPNTGELFF.

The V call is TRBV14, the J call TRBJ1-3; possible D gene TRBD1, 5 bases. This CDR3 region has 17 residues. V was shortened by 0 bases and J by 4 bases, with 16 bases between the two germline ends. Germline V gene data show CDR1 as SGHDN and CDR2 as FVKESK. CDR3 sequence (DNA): TGTGCCAGCAGCCAAGAAATATGGGGCCGGCCGGGAAACACCATATATTTT. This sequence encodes CASSQEIWGRPGNTIYF.

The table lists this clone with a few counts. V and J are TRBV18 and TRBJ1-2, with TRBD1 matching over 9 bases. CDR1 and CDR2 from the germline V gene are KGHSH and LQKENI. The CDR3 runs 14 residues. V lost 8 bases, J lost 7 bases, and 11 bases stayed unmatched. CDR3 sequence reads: CASLPGQGSIGYTF. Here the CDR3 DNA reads TGTGCCAGCCTACCAGGACAGGGGTCGATTGGCTACACCTTC.

CDR3 sequence (DNA): TGTGCCAGCAGCTCAGGGACAGGGACGGGAAAACTGTTTTTT. Protein: CASSSGTGTGKLFF. V is TRBV5-4 and J is TRBJ1-4, with 9 bases fitting TRBD1. CDR1 and CDR2 from the germline V gene are SGHNT and YYREEE (reference sequence). V shed 3 bases and J 10 bases; nucleotides not matched to a gene: 7. The CDR3 length is 14 residues.

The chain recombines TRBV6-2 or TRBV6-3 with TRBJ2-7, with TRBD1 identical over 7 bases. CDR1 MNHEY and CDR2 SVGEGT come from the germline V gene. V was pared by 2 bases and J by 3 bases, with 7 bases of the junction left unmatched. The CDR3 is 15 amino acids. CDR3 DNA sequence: TGTGCCAGCAGTTACAGGGGGCGTCTCATCTACGAGCAGTACTTC. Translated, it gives CASSYRGRLIYEQYF.

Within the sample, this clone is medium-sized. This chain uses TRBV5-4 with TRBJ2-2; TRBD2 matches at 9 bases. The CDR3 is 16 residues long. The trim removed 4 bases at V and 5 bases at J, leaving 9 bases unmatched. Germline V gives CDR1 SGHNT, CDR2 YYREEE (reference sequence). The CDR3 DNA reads TGTGCCAGCAGCACCTCCAGCGGGGGGCTTACCGGGGAGCTGTTTTTT. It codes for CASSTSSGGLTGELFF.

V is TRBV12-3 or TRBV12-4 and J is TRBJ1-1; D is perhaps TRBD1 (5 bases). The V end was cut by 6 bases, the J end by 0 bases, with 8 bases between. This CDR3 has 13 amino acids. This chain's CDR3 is CASRPTVNTEAFF. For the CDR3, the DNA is TGTGCCAGCAGGCCGACAGTGAACACTGAAGCTTTCTTT.

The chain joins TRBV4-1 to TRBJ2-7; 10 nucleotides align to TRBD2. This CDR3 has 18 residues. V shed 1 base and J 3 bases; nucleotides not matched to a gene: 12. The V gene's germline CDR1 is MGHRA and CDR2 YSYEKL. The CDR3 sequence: CASSQGLGLAGAIYEQYF. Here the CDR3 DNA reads TGCGCCAGCAGCCAAGGCCTAGGGCTAGCGGGAGCAATCTACGAGCAGTACTTC.

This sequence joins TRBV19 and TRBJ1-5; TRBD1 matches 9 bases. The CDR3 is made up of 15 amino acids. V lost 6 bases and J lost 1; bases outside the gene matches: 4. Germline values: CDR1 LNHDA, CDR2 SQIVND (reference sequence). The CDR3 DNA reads TGTGCCAGTAGGGGGGACAGGGTAAGCAATCAGCCCCAGCATTTT. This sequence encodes CASRGDRVSNQPQHF.

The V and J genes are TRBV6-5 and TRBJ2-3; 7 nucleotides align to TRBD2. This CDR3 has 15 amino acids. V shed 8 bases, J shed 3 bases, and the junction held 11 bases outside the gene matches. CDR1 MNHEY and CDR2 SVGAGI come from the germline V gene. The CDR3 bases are TGTGCCAGCGGGGGAGGGACCCCGGGGACAGATACGCAGTATTTT. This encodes CASGGGTPGTDTQYF.

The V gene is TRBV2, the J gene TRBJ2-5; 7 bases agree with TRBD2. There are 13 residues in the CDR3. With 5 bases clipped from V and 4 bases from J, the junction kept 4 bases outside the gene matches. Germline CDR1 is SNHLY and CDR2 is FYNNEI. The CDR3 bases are TGTGCCAGCAGTTATGGACTAGTAGAGACCCAGTACTTC. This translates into CASSYGLVETQYF.

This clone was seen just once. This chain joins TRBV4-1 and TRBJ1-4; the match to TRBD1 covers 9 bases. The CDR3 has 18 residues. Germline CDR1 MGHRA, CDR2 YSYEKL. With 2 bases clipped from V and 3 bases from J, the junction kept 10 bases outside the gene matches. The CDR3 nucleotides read TGCGCCAGCAGCCAATCCGGGACAGGGATTGAAGCTAATGAAAAACTGTTTTTT. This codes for CASSQSGTGIEANEKLFF.

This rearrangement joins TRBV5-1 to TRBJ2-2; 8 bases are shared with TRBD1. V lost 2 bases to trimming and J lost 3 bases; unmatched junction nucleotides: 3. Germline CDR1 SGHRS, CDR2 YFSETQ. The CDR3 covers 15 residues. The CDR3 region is CASSLPGGDTGELFF. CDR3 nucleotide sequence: TGCGCCAGCAGCTTACCAGGGGGCGACACCGGGGAGCTGTTTTTT.

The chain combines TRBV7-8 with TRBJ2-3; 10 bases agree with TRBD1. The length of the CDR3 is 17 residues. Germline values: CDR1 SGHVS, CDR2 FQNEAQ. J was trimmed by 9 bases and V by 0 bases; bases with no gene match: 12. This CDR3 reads CASSLASPGQGRKTQYF. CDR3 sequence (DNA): TGTGCCAGCAGCTTAGCAAGCCCGGGACAGGGGCGGAAGACGCAGTATTTT.

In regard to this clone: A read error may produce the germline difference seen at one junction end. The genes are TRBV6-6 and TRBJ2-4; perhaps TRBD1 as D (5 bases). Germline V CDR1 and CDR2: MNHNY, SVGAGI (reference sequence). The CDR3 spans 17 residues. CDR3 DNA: TGTGCCAGCAGTCCCGCAGGGTACTCCTACGCCAAAAACATTCAGTACTTT. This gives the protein CASSPAGYSYAKNIQYF.

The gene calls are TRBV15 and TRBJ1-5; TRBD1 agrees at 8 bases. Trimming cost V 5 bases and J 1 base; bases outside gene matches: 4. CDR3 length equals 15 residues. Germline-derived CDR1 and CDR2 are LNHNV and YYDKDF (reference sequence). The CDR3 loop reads CATSSRTGSNQPQHF. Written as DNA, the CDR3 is TGTGCCACCAGCTCCCGGACAGGGAGCAATCAGCCCCAGCATTTT.

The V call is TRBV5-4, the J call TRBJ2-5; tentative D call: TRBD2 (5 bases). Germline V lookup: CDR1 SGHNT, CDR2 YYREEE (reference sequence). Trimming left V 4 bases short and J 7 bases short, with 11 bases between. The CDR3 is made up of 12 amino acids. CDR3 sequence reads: CASSPPRGTQYF. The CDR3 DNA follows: TGTGCCAGCAGCCCCCCCCGGGGGACCCAGTACTTC.

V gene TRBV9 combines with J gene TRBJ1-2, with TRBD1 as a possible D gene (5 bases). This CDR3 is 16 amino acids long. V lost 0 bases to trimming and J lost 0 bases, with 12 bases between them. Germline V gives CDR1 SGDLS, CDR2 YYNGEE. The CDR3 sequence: CASSVGGAGANYGYTF. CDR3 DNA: TGTGCCAGCAGCGTAGGTGGGGCGGGGGCTAACTATGGCTACACCTTC. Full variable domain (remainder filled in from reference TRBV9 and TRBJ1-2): DSGVTQTPKHLITATGQRVTLRCSPRSGDLSVYWYQQSLDQGLQFLIQYYNGEERAKGNILERFSAQQFPDLHSELNLSSLELGDSALYFCASSVGGAGANYGYTFGSGTRLTVV.

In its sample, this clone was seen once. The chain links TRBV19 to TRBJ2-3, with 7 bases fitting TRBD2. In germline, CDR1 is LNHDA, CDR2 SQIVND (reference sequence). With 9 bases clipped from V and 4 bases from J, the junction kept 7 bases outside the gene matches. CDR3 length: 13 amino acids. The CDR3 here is CASGTNFADTQYF. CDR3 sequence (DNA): TGTGCCAGCGGGACTAATTTCGCAGATACGCAGTATTTT.

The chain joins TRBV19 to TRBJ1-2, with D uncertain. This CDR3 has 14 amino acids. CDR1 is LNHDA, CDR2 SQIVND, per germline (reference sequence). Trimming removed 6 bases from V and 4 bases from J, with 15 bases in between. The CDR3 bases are TGTGCCAGTAGGACCTACGGGATTTCCTATGGCTACACCTTC. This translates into CASRTYGISYGYTF.